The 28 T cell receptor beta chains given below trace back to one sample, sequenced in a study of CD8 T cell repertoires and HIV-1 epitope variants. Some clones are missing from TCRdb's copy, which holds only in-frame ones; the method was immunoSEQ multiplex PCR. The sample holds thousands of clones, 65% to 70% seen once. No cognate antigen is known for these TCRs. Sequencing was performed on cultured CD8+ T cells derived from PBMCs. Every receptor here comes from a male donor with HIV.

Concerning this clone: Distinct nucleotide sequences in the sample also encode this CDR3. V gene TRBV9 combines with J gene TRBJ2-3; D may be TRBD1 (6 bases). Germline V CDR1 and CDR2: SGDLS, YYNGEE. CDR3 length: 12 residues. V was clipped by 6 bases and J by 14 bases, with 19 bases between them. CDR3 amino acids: CASTLINPGAYF. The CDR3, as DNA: TGTGCCAGCACCCTAATTAATCCAGGGGCGTATTTT.

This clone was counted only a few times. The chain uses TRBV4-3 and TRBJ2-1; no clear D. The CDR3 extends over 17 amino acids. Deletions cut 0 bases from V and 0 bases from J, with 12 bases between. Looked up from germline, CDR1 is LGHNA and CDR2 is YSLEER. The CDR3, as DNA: TGCGCCAGCAGCCAAGACGAACTTACTTTCTCCTACAATGAGCAGTTCTTC. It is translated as CASSQDELTFSYNEQFF.

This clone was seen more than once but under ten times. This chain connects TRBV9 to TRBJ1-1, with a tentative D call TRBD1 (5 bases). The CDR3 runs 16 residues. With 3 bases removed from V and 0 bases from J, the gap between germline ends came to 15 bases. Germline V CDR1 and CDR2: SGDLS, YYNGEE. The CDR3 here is CASSAREGNLNTEAFF. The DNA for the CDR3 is TGTGCCAGCAGCGCCCGAGAGGGGAATTTGAACACTGAAGCTTTCTTT.

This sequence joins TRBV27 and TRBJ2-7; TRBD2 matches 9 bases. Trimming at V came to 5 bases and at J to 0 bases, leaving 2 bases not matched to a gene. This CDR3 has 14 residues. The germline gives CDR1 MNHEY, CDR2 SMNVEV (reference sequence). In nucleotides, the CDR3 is TGTGCCAGCAGTCCTAGCGGGAACTCCTACGAGCAGTACTTC. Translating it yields CASSPSGNSYEQYF.

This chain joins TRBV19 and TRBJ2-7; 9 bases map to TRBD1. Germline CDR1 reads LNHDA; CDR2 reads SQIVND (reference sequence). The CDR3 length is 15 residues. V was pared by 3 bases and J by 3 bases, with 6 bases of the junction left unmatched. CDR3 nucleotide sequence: TGTGCCAGTAGTATCACCGGGACAGGGAGCTACGAGCAGTACTTC. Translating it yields CASSITGTGSYEQYF.

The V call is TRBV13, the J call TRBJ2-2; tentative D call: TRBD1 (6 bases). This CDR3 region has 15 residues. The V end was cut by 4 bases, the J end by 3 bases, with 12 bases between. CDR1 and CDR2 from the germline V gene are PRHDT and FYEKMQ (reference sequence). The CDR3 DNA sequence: TGTGCCAGCAGCTCCCCGGGACATTACACCGGGGAGCTGTTTTTT. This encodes CASSSPGHYTGELFF.

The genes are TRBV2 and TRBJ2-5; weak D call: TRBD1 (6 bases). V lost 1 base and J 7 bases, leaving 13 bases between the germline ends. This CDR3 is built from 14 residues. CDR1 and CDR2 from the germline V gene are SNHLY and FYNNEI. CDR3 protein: CASSEEPGAVTQYF. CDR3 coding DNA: TGTGCCAGCAGTGAAGAGCCAGGGGCAGTGACCCAGTACTTC.

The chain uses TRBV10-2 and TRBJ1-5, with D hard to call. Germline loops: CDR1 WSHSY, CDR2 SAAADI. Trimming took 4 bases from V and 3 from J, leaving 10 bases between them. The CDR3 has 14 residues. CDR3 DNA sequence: TGCGCCAGCAGTGTGGGAGGCGACAATCAGCCCCAGCATTTT. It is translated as CASSVGGDNQPQHF.

The CDR3 loop reads CASTPWDRGTGELFF. The CDR3 DNA reads TGTGCCAGCACCCCCTGGGACAGGGGAACCGGGGAGCTGTTTTTT. The chain uses TRBV28 and TRBJ2-2; 10 bases are a match to TRBD1. V dropped 7 bases and J dropped 5; count of bases not matched to a gene: 7. Germline CDR1 MDHEN, CDR2 SYDVKM. The CDR3 extends over 15 amino acids.

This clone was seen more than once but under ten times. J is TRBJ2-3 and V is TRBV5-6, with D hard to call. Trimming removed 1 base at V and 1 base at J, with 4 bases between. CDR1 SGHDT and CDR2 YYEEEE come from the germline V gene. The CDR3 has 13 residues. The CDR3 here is CASSLTGTDTQYF. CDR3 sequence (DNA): TGTGCCAGCAGCTTGACAGGCACAGATACGCAGTATTTT. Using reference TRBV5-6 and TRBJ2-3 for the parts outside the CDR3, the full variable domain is DAGVTQSPTHLIKTRGQQVTLRCSPKSGHDTVSWYQQALGQGPQFIFQYYEEEERQRGNFPDRFSGHQFPNYSSELNVNALLLGDSALYLCASSLTGTDTQYFGPGTRLTVL.

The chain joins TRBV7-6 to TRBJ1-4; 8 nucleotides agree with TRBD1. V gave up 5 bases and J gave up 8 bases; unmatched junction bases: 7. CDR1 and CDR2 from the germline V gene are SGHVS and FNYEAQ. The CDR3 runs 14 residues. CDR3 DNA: TGTGCCAGCAGCCCAGGGACAGGAGGAGAAAAACTGTTTTTT. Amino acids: CASSPGTGGEKLFF.

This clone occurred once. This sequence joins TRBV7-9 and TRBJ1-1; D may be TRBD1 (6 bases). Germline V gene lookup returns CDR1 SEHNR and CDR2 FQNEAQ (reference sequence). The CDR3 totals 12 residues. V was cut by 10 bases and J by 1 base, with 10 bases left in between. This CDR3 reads CAIRGGNTEAFF. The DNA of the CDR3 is TGTGCCATTAGGGGGGGGAACACTGAAGCTTTCTTT.

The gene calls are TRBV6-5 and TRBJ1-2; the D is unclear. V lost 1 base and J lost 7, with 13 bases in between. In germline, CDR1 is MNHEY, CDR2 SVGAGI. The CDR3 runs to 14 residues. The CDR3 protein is CASSYFQDRGGYTF. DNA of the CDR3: TGTGCCAGCAGTTACTTCCAGGATCGGGGTGGCTACACCTTC.

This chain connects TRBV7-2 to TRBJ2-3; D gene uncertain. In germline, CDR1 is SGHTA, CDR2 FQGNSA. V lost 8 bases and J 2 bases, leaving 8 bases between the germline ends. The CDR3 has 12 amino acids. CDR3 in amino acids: CASGGATDTQYF. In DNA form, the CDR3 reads TGTGCCAGCGGCGGTGCCACAGATACGCAGTATTTT.

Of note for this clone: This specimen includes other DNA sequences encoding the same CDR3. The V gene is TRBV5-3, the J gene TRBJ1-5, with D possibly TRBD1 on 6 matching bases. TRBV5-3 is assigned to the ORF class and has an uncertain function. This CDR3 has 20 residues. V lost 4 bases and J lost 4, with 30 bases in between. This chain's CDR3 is CARSGTDYRALGERNQPQHF. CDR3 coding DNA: TGTGCCAGAAGCGGTACCGATTACAGGGCCCTGGGCGAGAGGAATCAGCCCCAGCATTTT.

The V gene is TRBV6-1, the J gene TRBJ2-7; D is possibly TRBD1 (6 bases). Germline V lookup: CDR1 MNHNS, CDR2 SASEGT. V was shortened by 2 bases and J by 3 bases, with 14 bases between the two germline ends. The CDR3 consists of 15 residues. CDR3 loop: CASSELAGVFYEQYF. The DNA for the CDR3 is TGTGCCAGCAGTGAACTCGCAGGGGTCTTCTACGAGCAGTACTTC.

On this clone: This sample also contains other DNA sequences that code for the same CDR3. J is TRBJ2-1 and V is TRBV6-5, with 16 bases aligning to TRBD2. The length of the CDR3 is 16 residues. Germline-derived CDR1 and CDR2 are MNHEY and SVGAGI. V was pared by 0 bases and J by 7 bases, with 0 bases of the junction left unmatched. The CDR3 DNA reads TGTGCCAGCAGTTACTCGGGACTAGCGGGGGGGAATGAGCAGTTCTTC. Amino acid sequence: CASSYSGLAGGNEQFF.

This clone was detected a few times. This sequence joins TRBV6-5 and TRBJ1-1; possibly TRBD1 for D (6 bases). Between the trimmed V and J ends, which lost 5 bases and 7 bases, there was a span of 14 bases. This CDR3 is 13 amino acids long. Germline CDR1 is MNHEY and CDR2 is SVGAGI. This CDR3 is CASSPRQAGEAFF. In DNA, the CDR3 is TGTGCCAGCAGTCCAAGACAGGCTGGTGAAGCTTTCTTT.

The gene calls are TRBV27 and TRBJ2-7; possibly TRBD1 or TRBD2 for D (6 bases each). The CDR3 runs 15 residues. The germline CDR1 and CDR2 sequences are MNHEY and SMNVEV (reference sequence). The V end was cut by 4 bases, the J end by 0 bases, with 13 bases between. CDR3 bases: TGTGCCAGCAGTTCCCGGCGGGACACCTCCTACGAGCAGTACTTC. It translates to CASSSRRDTSYEQYF.

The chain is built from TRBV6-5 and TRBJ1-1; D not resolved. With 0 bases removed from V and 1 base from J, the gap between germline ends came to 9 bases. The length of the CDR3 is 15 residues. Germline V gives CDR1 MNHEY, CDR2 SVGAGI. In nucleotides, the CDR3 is TGTGCCAGCAGTTACTCGATAGTGGGGAACACTGAAGCTTTCTTT. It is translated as CASSYSIVGNTEAFF.

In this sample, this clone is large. CDR3 protein: CASSQDSTGNIATNEKLFF. CDR3 DNA: TGCGCCAGCAGCCAAGATTCAACGGGGAACATTGCAACTAATGAAAAACTGTTTTTT. The chain recombines TRBV4-3 with TRBJ1-4; D is undetermined. Trimming removed 0 bases from V and 0 bases from J, with 17 bases in between. The CDR3 consists of 19 residues. The V gene's germline CDR1 is LGHNA and CDR2 YSLEER.

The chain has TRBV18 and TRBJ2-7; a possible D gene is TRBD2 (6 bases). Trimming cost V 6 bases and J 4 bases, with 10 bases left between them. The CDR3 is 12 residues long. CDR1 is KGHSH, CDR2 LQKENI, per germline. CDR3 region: CASSSGTYEQYF. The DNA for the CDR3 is TGTGCCAGCTCTTCCGGGACTTACGAGCAGTACTTC.

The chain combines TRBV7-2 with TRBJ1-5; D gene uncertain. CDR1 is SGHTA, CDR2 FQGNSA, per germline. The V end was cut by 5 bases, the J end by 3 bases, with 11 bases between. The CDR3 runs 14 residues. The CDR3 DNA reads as TGTGCCAGCAGCCGGGAATTGACCAATCAGCCCCAGCATTTT. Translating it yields CASSRELTNQPQHF.

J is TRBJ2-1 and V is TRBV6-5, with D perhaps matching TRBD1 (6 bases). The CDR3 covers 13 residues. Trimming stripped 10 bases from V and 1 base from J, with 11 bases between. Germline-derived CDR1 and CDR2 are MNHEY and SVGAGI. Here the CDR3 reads CATQTGSYNEQFF. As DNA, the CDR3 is TGTGCCACACAGACAGGTTCCTACAATGAGCAGTTCTTC.

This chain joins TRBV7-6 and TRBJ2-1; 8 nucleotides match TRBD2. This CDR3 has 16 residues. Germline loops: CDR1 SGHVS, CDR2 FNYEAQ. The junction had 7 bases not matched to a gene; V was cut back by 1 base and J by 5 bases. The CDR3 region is CASSLETSAENNEQFF. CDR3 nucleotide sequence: TGTGCCAGCAGCTTAGAGACTAGCGCAGAAAACAATGAGCAGTTCTTC.

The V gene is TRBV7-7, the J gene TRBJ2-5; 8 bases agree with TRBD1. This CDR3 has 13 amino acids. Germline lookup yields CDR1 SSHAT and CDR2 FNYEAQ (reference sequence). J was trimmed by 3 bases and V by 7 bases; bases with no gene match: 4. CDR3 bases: TGTGCCAGCACCCCACAGGGGGAAGAGACCCAGTACTTC. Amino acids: CASTPQGEETQYF.

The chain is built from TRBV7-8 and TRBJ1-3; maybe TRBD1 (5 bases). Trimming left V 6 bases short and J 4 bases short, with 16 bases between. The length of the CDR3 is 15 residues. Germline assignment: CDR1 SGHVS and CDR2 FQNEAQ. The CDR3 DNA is TGTGCCAGCAGATCGAAAGGGGTGGAAGGAAACACCATATATTTT. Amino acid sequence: CASRSKGVEGNTIYF.

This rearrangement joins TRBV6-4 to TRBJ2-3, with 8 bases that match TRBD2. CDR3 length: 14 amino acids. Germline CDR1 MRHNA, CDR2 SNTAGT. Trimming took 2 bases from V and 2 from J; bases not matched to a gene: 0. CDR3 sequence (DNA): TGTGCCAGCAGTGACGGACTAGCCACAGATACGCAGTATTTT. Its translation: CASSDGLATDTQYF.